This TCR beta chain was sequenced for a study of metastatic and nonmetastatic thyroid tumors. Whole-study findings and limits: Within blood and tumor, benign nodules reportedly had significantly lower TCR beta diversity than malignant thyroid tumors did.

This clone has at least ten counts. As yet, its antigen is unknown. Thyroid surgery had not been preceded by any treatment in any patient. The CDR3 has 15 residues. Germline CDR1 and CDR2: KGHSH and LQKENI. Losses at the gene ends were 2 bases for V and 1 base for J; bases not matched to a gene: 2. Original processing methods: The distant-metastasis classifier for papillary thyroid cancer was built from CDR3 differences across clinicopathological groups. MiXCR reprocessed the PCR reads for TCRdb. The V and J calls come from TCRdb's annotation, not from the publication. The sample has 23,000 or so clones, approximately 20% seen once.

The chain couples TRBV18 to TRBJ2-3, with 8 bases identical to TRBD1. The TCR sequence derives from a male donor with papillary thyroid cancer or a benign thyroid nodule (not recorded which). Some clones in this sample may be carry-over from other donors' samples. The sequenced material came from blood. The CDR3: CASSPRGQGTDTQYF. In DNA, the CDR3 is TGTGCCAGCTCACCAAGGGGACAGGGCACAGATACGCAGTATTTT.